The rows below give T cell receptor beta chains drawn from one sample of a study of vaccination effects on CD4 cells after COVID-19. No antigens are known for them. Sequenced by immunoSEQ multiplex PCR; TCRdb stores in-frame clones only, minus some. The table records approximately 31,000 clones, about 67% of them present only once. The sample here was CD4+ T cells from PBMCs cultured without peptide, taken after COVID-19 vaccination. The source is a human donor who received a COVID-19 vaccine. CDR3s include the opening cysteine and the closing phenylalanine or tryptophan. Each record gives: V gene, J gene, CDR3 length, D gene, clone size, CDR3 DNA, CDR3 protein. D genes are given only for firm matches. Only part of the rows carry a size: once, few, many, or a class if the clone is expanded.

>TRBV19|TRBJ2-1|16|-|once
TGTGCCAGTAGTAAGACCGGAACACTACTGGACAATGAGCAGTTCTTC
CASSKTGTLLDNEQFF
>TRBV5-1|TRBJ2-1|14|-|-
TGCGCCAGCAGGATGGCTAGCGAGTACAATGAGCAGTTCTTC
CASRMASEYNEQFF
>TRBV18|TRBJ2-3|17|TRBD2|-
TGTGCCAGCTCCATAGGGACTAGCGGGAGAGGTACAGATACGCAGTATTTT
CASSIGTSGRGTDTQYF
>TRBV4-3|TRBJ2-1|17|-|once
TGCGCCAGCAGCCAAGTAACGTGGGCCCTAAGGCGGAATGAGCAGTTCTTC
CASSQVTWALRRNEQFF
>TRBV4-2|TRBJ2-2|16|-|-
TGTGCCAGCAGCCAAAGGGTGACAGGGAACACCGGGGAGCTGTTTTTT
CASSQRVTGNTGELFF
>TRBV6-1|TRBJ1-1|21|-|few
TGTGCCAGCAGTGAAGCGGGGTCCCTTCGCGGGGTCACCTGGGAAAACACTGAAGCTTTCTTT
CASSEAGSLRGVTWENTEAFF
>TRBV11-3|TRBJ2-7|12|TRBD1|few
TGTGCCAGCAGCGACAGGGGATACGAGCAGTACTTC
CASSDRGYEQYF
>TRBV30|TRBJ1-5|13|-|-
TGTGCCTGGAGTCCAACGACCCATACTCCCCAGCATTTT
CAWSPTTHTPQHF
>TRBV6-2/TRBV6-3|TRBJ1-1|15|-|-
TGTGCCAGCAGTGACCCGGCCCTCCCGAACACTGAAGCTTTCTTT
CASSDPALPNTEAFF
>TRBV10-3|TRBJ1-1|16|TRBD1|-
TGTGCCATCAGCAAATCCGAGACAGGGCAGGGCGCTGAAGCTTTCTTT
CAISKSETGQGAEAFF
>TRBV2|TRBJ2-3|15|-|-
TGTGCCAGCAGTGAACGGGGGTTGGGGCCAGATACGCAGTATTTT
CASSERGLGPDTQYF
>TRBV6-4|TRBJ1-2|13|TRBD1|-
TGTGCCACTATACGGGACAGAAGGGATGGCTACACCTTC
CATIRDRRDGYTF
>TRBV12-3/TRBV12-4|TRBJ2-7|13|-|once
TGTGCCAGCAGTTGGGACACCTCCTACGAGCAGTACTTC
CASSWDTSYEQYF
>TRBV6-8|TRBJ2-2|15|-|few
TGTGCCAGCAACAACGACAACGCGAACACCGGGGAGCTGTTTTTT
CASNNDNANTGELFF
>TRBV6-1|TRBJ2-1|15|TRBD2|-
TGTGCCAGCAGACCCCAGGGCGGGAGATTCGGTGAGCAGTTCTTC
CASRPQGGRFGEQFF
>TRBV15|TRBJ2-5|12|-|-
TGTGCCACCAGCAGAGTCGGGGAGACCCAGTACTTC
CATSRVGETQYF
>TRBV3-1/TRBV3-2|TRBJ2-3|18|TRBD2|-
TGTGCCAGCAGCCCGGGAAGAACTAGCGGGAAAAGCACAGATACGCAGTATTTT
CASSPGRTSGKSTDTQYF
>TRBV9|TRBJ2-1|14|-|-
TGTGCCAGCAGCGTAGGGCTCCGACTAAATGAGCAGTTCTTC
CASSVGLRLNEQFF
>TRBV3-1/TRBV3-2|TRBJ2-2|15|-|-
TGTGCCAGCAGCCAAGGAGGCTCGGGGACCGGGGAGCTGTTTTTT
CASSQGGSGTGELFF
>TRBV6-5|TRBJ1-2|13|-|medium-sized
TGTGCCAGCAGGCCCACAGTTAACTATGGCTACACCTTC
CASRPTVNYGYTF
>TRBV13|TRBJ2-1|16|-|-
TGTGCCAGCAGCTTAGTTTTGCGGAGCTCCTACAATGAGCAGTTCTTC
CASSLVLRSSYNEQFF
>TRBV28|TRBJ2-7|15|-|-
TGTGCCAGCAGTTTAGCACCGGCGACAAGCTACGAGCAGTACTTC
CASSLAPATSYEQYF
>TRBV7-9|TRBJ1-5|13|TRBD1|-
TGTGCCACCCAAGGGGACAGGGGTCAGCCCCAGCATTTT
CATQGDRGQPQHF
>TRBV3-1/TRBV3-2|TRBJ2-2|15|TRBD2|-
TGTGCCAGCAGCCCCGTAGCCGGGGGGGTCGGGGAGCTGTTTTTT
CASSPVAGGVGELFF
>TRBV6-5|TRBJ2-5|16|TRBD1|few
TGTGCCAGCAGTTCCCCGGGACAGGGAGGGGGAGAGACCCAGTACTTC
CASSSPGQGGGETQYF
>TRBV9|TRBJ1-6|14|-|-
TGTGCCAGCAGCGCCGGACCGCTTAATTCACCCCTCCACTTT
CASSAGPLNSPLHF
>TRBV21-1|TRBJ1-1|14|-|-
TGTGCCAGCAGCAGGAGTCCAGTGAACACTGAAGCTTTCTTT
CASSRSPVNTEAFF
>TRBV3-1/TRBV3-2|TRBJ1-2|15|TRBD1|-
TGTGCCAGCAGCCAAGCCCACAGGGGCGTGCGGGGCTACACCTTC
CASSQAHRGVRGYTF
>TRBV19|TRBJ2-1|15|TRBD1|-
TGTGCCAGTAGTTTAGGACAGGGCGCCTACAATGAGCAGTTCTTC
CASSLGQGAYNEQFF
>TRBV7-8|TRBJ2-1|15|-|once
TGTGCCAGCAGCCGAGGGGCAGGGCCTTACAATGAGCAGTTCTTC
CASSRGAGPYNEQFF
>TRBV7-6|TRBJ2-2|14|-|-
TGTGCCAGCCGTACGGGAGTTAACACCGGGGAGCTGTTTTTT
CASRTGVNTGELFF
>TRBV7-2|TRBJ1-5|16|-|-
TGTGCCAGCAGCACCCGGGGGGCCCTGGACAATCAGCCCCAGCATTTT
CASSTRGALDNQPQHF
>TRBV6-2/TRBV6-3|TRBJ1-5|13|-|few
TGTGCCACCAGTTACGGAGGTCCCAGGACCCAGCATTTT
CATSYGGPRTQHF
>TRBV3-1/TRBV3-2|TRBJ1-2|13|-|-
TGTGCCAGCACGGGAGGGTCCAACTATGGCTACACCTTC
CASTGGSNYGYTF
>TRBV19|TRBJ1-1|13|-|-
TGTGCCAGTAGTATCGAGGGCACGGCTGAAGCTTTCTTT
CASSIEGTAEAFF
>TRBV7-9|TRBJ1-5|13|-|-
TGTGCCACCGACGAGGCAGACAATCAGCCCCAGCATTTT
CATDEADNQPQHF